This T cell receptor (beta chain) was documented in a study of PD-L1 blockade in urothelial cancer. Points from the study as a whole: Sub-median blood TCR clonality before treatment predicted longer survival.

Time point reported: peripheral blood 6 weeks after treatment start. On this clone itself: Its antigen is not known.

V was cut by 0 bases and J by 8 bases, with 13 bases left in between. The germline V gene encodes CDR1 MNHNS and CDR2 SASEGT. The CDR3 extends over 14 amino acids. Synthetic analogs of TCR templates were spiked into every PCR. Repertoires were generated with immunoSEQ multiplex PCR, while TCRdb's copy carries only in-frame clones and drops some. There are about 120,000 clones in the sample; more than 85% occur only once, and around 1.7% lies in the top ten. Here the sequenced sample was PBMCs, taken around atezolizumab (anti-PD-L1) treatment. This chain joins TRBV6-1 and TRBJ1-2, with unresolved D. The TCR comes from a man aged 55-75 years with urothelial cancer. The CDR3, as DNA: TGTGCCAGCAGTGAAGCAGACACCGGTGGGGGCTACACCTTC. This codes for CASSEADTGGGYTF.